The 23 T cell receptor beta chains in this list originate from one sample, sequenced in a study of CD8+ T cells in alopecia areata. Extracted RNA was reverse transcribed into cDNA, the sequencing template. The repertoire was sequenced with immunoSEQ multiplex PCR; TCRdb's copy has only in-frame clones and lacks some. The sample holds under 350,000 clones, 55% to 75% seen once. This sample's treatment: oral pan-JAK inhibitor, 5-10 mg twice daily. The source material was CD4+ T cells sorted from blood, sampled at week 24, from a patient treated with tofacitinib. These receptors all stem from a human donor with alopecia areata.

The V call is TRBV9, the J call TRBJ2-4, with D tentatively TRBD2 (6 bases). Germline CDR1 reads SGDLS; CDR2 reads YYNGEE. Trimming removed 0 bases from V and 5 bases from J, with 9 bases in between. This CDR3 region has 14 residues. The CDR3 nucleotides read TGTGCCAGCAGCGTAGGCGGGGTCCAAAACATTCAGTACTTC. As protein: CASSVGGVQNIQYF.

CDR3: CASSPQQGKYEQYF. The CDR3 DNA reads TGTGCCAGCTCACCACAACAGGGAAAGTACGAGCAGTACTTC. The V call is TRBV18, the J call TRBJ2-7, with a possible D match to TRBD1 (6 bases). In germline, CDR1 is KGHSH, CDR2 LQKENI. This CDR3 has 14 residues. Trimming removed 1 base at V and 4 bases at J, with 11 bases between.

This clone came up a few times. This rearrangement joins TRBV19 to TRBJ2-2, with D unclear. V lost 6 bases, J lost 2 bases, and 10 bases lay in between. The length of the CDR3 is 14 residues. Per germline, CDR1 LNHDA and CDR2 SQIVND (reference sequence). The CDR3 protein is CASSPNDNTGELFF. DNA of the CDR3: TGTGCCAGTAGCCCCAACGATAACACCGGGGAGCTGTTTTTT.

V gene TRBV30 combines with J gene TRBJ1-2; tentative D call: TRBD1 (5 bases). The CDR3 loop spans 13 amino acids. V was pared by 8 bases and J by 2 bases, with 15 bases between. Germline values: CDR1 GTSNPN, CDR2 SVGIG (reference sequence). CDR3 coding DNA: TGTGCCGTACAAGGGACCATGAACTATGGCTACACCTTC. This codes for CAVQGTMNYGYTF.

The chain links TRBV29-1 to TRBJ1-4; 9 bases are shared with TRBD1. Germline CDR1 is SQVTM and CDR2 is ANQGSEA. This CDR3 is 11 amino acids long. V lost 5 bases to trimming and J lost 14 bases; unmatched junction nucleotides: 6. CDR3 sequence: CSVNSGQGLFF. CDR3 DNA sequence: TGCAGCGTTAACTCGGGACAGGGTCTGTTTTTT.

The chain joins TRBV10-3 to TRBJ2-3; D may be TRBD1 (5 bases). CDR1 is ENHRY, CDR2 SYGVKD, per germline. The CDR3 totals 13 residues. Trimming took off 7 bases at V and 4 bases at J, with 12 bases between the two ends. The CDR3 DNA follows: TGTGCCATCAATAGGGGCTCCCCAGATACGCAGTATTTT. Its protein is CAINRGSPDTQYF.

This clone was observed a few times. The chain employs TRBV7-3 and TRBJ2-1, with D perhaps assigned TRBD1 or TRBD2 (6 bases each). Germline V lookup: CDR1 SGHTA, CDR2 FQGTGA. The V gene lost 5 bases and the J gene lost 7 bases, with 18 bases spanning the gap. The length of the CDR3 is 15 residues. CDR3 residues: CASSPGVEGGNEQFF. CDR3 coding DNA: TGTGCCAGCAGCCCAGGGGTAGAAGGGGGGAATGAGCAGTTCTTC.

The chain combines TRBV30 with TRBJ1-1; 8 bases match TRBD1. There are 11 residues in the CDR3. The trim removed 7 bases at V and 11 bases at J, leaving 9 bases unmatched. CDR1 is GTSNPN and CDR2 is SVGIG in the germline V gene (reference sequence). The CDR3 sequence is CAFETGARAFF. In nucleotides, the CDR3 is TGTGCCTTTGAGACAGGGGCCCGGGCTTTCTTT.

This clone was seen only a few times. CDR3 bases: TGTGCCATCAGGGGCCAAGGGAGCGATGAGCAGTTCTTC. This gives the protein CAIRGQGSDEQFF. The rearrangement uses TRBV10-3 and TRBJ2-1, with D possibly TRBD2 on 5 matching bases. Looked up from germline, CDR1 is ENHRY and CDR2 is SYGVKD. This CDR3 has 13 amino acids. V was cut by 6 bases and J by 8 bases, with 14 bases left in between.

V gene TRBV25-1 combines with J gene TRBJ2-5; D is uncertain. This CDR3 has 13 amino acids. The germline V gene encodes CDR1 MGHDK and CDR2 SYGVNS. V was trimmed by 3 bases and J by 7 bases, leaving 12 bases between them. The CDR3: CASSEGGLWTQYF. For the CDR3, the DNA is TGTGCCAGCAGTGAGGGCGGTCTTTGGACCCAGTACTTC.

This clone appeared a few times. Other nucleotide sequences in the sample specify the same CDR3. This chain joins TRBV29-1 and TRBJ2-5; possible D gene TRBD2, 6 bases. The CDR3 runs 12 residues. V was pared by 4 bases and J by 4 bases, with 10 bases between. In germline, CDR1 is SQVTM, CDR2 ANQGSEA. Here the CDR3 DNA reads TGCAGCGTTGTTCGGGGAGGAGAGACCCAGTACTTC. It codes for CSVVRGGETQYF.

This clone was seen just once. The CDR3 sequence is CASSLGDSEETQYF. The CDR3, as DNA: TGCGCCAGCAGCTTGGGGGACAGCGAAGAGACCCAGTACTTC. V usage is TRBV5-1 and J usage is TRBJ2-5; 7 bases map to TRBD1. The junction had 2 bases not matched to a gene; V was cut back by 0 bases and J by 3 bases. CDR3 length: 14 residues. From germline, CDR1 is SGHRS and CDR2 YFSETQ.

The V and J genes are TRBV29-1 and TRBJ2-7; D may be TRBD1 (6 bases). Germline CDR1 reads SQVTM; CDR2 reads ANQGSEA. V lost 5 bases and J lost 6, with 17 bases in between. The CDR3 totals 13 residues. Written as DNA, the CDR3 is TGCAGCGTTTCGAGTTCAGGGGTGGGCGAGCAGTACTTC. Protein sequence: CSVSSSGVGEQYF.

CDR3 coding DNA: TGTGCCAGCAGCCAGGGACAGGGGTTCGCGGAAGATACGCAGTATTTT. This codes for CASSQGQGFAEDTQYF. The chain carries TRBV7-6 and TRBJ2-3; TRBD1 matches 10 bases. Looked up from germline, CDR1 is SGHVS and CDR2 is FNYEAQ. V trimming: 5 bases; J trimming: 5 bases; junction bases outside the gene matches: 10. The CDR3 length is 16 residues.

The chain carries TRBV7-2 and TRBJ2-3, with unresolved D. Trimming left V 1 base short and J 7 bases short, with 3 bases between. CDR1 and CDR2 (germline): SGHTA, FQGNSA. The CDR3 covers 11 residues. The CDR3, as DNA: TGTGCCAGCAGCTTAGGATATACGCAGTATTTT. This sequence encodes CASSLGYTQYF.

The chain combines TRBV4-3 with TRBJ1-4; no clear D. V was shortened by 0 bases and J by 7 bases, with 15 bases between the two germline ends. The CDR3 runs 16 residues. CDR1 is LGHNA and CDR2 is YSLEER in the germline V gene. The CDR3 protein is CASSQDHRLVGEKLFF. As DNA, the CDR3 is TGCGCCAGCAGCCAAGATCACAGACTCGTGGGTGAAAAACTGTTTTTT.

This clone occurred a few times. V and J are TRBV2 and TRBJ1-5, with D maybe TRBD1 (5 bases). Trimming left V 5 bases short and J 0 bases short, with 8 bases between. Germline CDR1 and CDR2: SNHLY and FYNNEI. This CDR3 spans 14 amino acids. CDR3 sequence: CASSRDVSNQPQHF. CDR3 DNA: TGTGCCAGCAGTAGGGACGTTAGCAATCAGCCCCAGCATTTT. The full variable domain, with the rest looked up from reference TRBV2 and TRBJ1-5, is EPEVTQTPSHQVTQMGQEVILRCVPISNHLYFYWYRQILGQKVEFLVSFYNNEISEKSEIFDDQFSVERPDGSNFTLKIRSTKLEDSAMYFCASSRDVSNQPQHFGDGTRLSIL.

V gene TRBV9 combines with J gene TRBJ2-2; 9 bases map to TRBD1. The CDR3 has 18 residues. V lost 2 bases and J lost 1; bases outside the gene matches: 9. Germline V gene data show CDR1 as SGDLS and CDR2 as YYNGEE. The CDR3 bases are TGTGCCAGCAGCGTCCTCCCTGGGGGACAGGGGAACACCGGGGAGCTGTTTTTT. Protein product: CASSVLPGGQGNTGELFF.

This clone was seen only a few times. V is TRBV4-1 and J is TRBJ2-5, with D maybe TRBD1 (5 bases). The CDR3 totals 12 residues. In germline, CDR1 is MGHRA, CDR2 YSYEKL. Trimming stripped 6 bases from V and 5 bases from J, with 10 bases between. The CDR3 reads CASSSGSETQYF. DNA of the CDR3: TGCGCCAGCAGTTCAGGGTCGGAGACCCAGTACTTC.

The CDR3 nucleotides read TGTGCCAGCTCGTCCGGACAGGAATATGGCTACACCTTC. Translating gives CASSSGQEYGYTF. The chain links TRBV5-6 to TRBJ1-2; 7 nucleotides align to TRBD1. The CDR3 totals 13 residues. V was pared by 7 bases and J by 5 bases, with 8 bases of the junction left unmatched. Per germline, CDR1 SGHDT and CDR2 YYEEEE.

This clone was recorded only once. The gene calls are TRBV25-1 and TRBJ2-7; maybe TRBD2 (5 bases). Germline lookup yields CDR1 MGHDK and CDR2 SYGVNS. CDR3 length equals 11 residues. Trimming took 3 bases from V and 8 from J, leaving 8 bases between them. The CDR3 sequence is CASSEGVKQYF. The CDR3 DNA reads TGTGCCAGCAGTGAGGGAGTAAAGCAGTACTTC.

The gene calls are TRBV2 and TRBJ1-1; TRBD1 agrees at 7 bases. Trimming cost V 6 bases and J 0 bases; bases outside gene matches: 1. This CDR3 is 13 amino acids long. The germline gives CDR1 SNHLY, CDR2 FYNNEI. In nucleotides, the CDR3 is TGTGCCAGCAGCAGGGGGATGAACACTGAAGCTTTCTTT. Residues: CASSRGMNTEAFF.

The rearrangement joins TRBV4-1 to TRBJ1-6; D is possibly TRBD1 (6 bases). CDR1 and CDR2 from the germline V gene are MGHRA and YSYEKL. This CDR3 spans 16 amino acids. V was shortened by 0 bases and J by 9 bases, with 15 bases between the two germline ends. For the CDR3, the DNA is TGCGCCAGCAGCCAAGATCTGGCACAGGGATTTTCACCCCTCCACTTT. Residues: CASSQDLAQGFSPLHF.